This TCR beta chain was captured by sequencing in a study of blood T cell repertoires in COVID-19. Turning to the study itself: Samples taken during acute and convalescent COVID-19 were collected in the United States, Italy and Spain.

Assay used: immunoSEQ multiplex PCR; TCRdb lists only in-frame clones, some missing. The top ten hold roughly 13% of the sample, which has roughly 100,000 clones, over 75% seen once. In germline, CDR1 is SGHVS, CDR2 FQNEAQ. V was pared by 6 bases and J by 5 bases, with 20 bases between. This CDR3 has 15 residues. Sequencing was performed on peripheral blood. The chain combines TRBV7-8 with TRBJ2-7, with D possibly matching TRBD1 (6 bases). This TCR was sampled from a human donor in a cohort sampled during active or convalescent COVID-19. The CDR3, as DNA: TGTGCCAGCAGAACCAAAGGGGCAGGGGTCCACGAGCAGTACTTC. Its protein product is CASRTKGAGVHEQYF.